This TCR beta chain was sequenced during a study of blood T cell repertoires in COVID-19. The overall study: Acute and convalescent COVID-19 specimens originated in the United States, Italy and Spain. T cells, B-cell-depleted T cells, or PBMCs provided the cDNA or gDNA that served as material.

The CDR3 length is 16 residues. V lost 6 bases and J lost 8; bases outside the gene matches: 14. Germline V gene lookup returns CDR1 SGHAT and CDR2 FQNNGV. Original processing methods: Reference gene primer amplification gave estimated nucleated cell counts. Sequencing was performed with immunoSEQ multiplex PCR; in TCRdb, only in-frame clones are kept and a portion is missing. V and J calls and clone size are as listed in that table; D and trimming were resolved from the DNA. The data show about 200,000 clones, more than 75% seen once. The genes are TRBV11-2 and TRBJ1-2, with 11 bases lining up with TRBD1. This receptor was taken from a man aged 55 to 70 with acute or convalescent COVID-19. The sequenced sample consisted of peripheral blood. CDR3 nucleotides: TGTGCCAGCAGTTTTAGGGCGGGACAGGGGGTAGCCGGCTACACCTTC. It specifies CASSFRAGQGVAGYTF.